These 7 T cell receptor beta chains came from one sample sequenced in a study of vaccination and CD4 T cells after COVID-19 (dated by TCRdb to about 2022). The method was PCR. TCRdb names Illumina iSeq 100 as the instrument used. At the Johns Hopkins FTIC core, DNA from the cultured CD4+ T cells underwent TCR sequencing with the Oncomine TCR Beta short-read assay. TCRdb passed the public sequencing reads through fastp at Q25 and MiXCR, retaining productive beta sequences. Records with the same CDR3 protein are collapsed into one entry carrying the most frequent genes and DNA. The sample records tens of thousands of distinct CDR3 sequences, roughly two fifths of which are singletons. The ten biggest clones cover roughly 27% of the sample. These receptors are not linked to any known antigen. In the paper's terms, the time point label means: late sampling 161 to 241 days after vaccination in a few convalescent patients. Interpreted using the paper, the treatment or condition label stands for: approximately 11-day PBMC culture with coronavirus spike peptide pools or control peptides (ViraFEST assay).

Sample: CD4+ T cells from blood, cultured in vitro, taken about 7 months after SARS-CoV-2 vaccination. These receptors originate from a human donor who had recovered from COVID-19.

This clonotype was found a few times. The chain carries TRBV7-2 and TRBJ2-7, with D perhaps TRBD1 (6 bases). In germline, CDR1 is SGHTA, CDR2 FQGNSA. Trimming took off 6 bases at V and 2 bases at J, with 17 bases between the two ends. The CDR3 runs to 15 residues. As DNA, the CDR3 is TGTGCCAGCAGGGAAGAAGGACAGATTCCCTACGAGCAGTACTTC. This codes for CASREEGQIPYEQYF.

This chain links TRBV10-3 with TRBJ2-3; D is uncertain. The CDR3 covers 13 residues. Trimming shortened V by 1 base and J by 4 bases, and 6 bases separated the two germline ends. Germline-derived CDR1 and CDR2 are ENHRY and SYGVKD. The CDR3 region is CAISELAPDTQYF. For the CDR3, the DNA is TGTGCCATCAGTGAGTTGGCGCCAGATACGCAGTATTTT.

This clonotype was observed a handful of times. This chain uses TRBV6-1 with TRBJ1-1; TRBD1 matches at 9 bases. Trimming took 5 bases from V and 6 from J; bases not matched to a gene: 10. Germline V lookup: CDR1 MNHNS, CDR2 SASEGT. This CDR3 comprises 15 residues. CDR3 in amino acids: CASSKRTGAGAEAFF. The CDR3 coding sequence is TGTGCCAGCAGTAAGAGGACAGGGGCCGGGGCTGAAGCTTTCTTT.

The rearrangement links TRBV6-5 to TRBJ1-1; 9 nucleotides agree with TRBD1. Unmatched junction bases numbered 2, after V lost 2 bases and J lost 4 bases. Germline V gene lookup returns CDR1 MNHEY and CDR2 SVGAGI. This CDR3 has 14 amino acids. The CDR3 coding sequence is TGTGCCAGCAGTTACCGGGGACAGGGCACTGAAGCTTTCTTT. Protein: CASSYRGQGTEAFF.

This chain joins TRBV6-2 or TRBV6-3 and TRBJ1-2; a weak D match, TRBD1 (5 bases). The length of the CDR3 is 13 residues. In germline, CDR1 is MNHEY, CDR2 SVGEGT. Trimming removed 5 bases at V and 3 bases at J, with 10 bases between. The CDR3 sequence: CASSPGGDYGYTF. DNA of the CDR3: TGTGCCAGCAGTCCCGGGGGGGACTATGGCTACACCTTC.

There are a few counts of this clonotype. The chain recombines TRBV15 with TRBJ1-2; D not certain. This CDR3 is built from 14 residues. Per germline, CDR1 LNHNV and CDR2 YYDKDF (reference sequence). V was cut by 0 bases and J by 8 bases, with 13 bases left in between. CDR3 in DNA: TGTGCCACCAGCAGAGATTTTGGCCCCCGGGGCTACACCTTC. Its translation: CATSRDFGPRGYTF.

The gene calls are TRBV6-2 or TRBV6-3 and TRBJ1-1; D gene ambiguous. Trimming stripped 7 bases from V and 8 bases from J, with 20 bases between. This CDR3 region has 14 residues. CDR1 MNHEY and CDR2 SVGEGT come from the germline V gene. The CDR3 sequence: CASNKHNAIGEAFF. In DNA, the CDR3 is TGTGCCAGCAATAAACATAACGCTATTGGGGAAGCTTTCTTT.